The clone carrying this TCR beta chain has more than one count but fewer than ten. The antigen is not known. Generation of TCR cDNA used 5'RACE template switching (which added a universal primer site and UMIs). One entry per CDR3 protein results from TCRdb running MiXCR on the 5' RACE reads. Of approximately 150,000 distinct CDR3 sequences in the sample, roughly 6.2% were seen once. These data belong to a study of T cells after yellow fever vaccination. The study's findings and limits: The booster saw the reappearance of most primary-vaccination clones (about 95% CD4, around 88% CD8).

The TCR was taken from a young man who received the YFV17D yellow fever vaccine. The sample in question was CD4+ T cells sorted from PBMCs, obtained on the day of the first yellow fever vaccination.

CDR3 nucleotides: TGTGCCAGCAGAGGCGGGACAGGGAGGAGCGAGGGAAAACTGTTTTTT. Translation gives CASRGGTGRSEGKLFF. The chain combines TRBV7-2 with TRBJ1-4; 9 bases line up with TRBD1. With 6 bases clipped from V and 10 bases from J, the junction kept 15 bases outside the gene matches. The CDR3 spans 16 residues. Germline lookup yields CDR1 SGHTA and CDR2 FQGNSA.